The next 13 T cell receptor beta chains were all read from a single sample in a study of blood T cell repertoires in COVID-19. Data came from immunoSEQ multiplex PCR; TCRdb stores just in-frame clones and leaves some out. The sample includes some 200,000 clones, 82% seen only once; the top ten take 10% to 15%. Source material: PBMCs or T cells enriched from blood (not recorded which). The source of these receptors is a man between 40 and 49 years old who had recovered from COVID-19.

The J gene is TRBJ2-3, the V gene TRBV6-2 or TRBV6-3; D is possibly TRBD1 (6 bases). Germline assignment: CDR1 MNHEY and CDR2 SVGEGT. V was shortened by 5 bases and J by 2 bases, with 11 bases between the two germline ends. This CDR3 spans 14 amino acids. The CDR3 nucleotides read TGTGCCAGCAGTCCGGGACAAATCACAGATACGCAGTATTTT. Translation gives CASSPGQITDTQYF.

This sequence joins TRBV7-2 and TRBJ2-7; 10 positions agree with TRBD2. The CDR3 spans 16 residues. V dropped 1 base and J dropped 4; count of bases not matched to a gene: 7. CDR1 and CDR2 (germline): SGHTA, FQGNSA. Written as DNA, the CDR3 is TGTGCCAGCAGCTTAGGTCTAGCGGGAGAACAGTACGAGCAGTACGTC. Its translation is CASSLGLAGEQYEQYV.

This chain connects TRBV5-6 to TRBJ1-2; D unresolved. Germline V lookup: CDR1 SGHDT, CDR2 YYEEEE. The germline V and J ends were trimmed by 0 bases and 2 bases, with 8 bases remaining between them. CDR3 length: 14 amino acids. CDR3 region: CASSLEGGNYGYTF. In DNA form, the CDR3 reads TGTGCCAGCAGCTTGGAAGGAGGGAACTATGGCTACACCTTC.

CDR3 coding DNA: TGTGCCAGCAGCTTAGGACAGAATTTTTTGGGCTACACCTTC. This gives the protein CASSLGQNFLGYTF. V and J are TRBV11-2 and TRBJ1-2, with a tentative D call TRBD1 (5 bases). Germline V gene data show CDR1 as SGHAT and CDR2 as FQNNGV. The V gene lost 1 base and the J gene lost 8 bases, with 14 bases spanning the gap. The CDR3 is 14 residues long.

The V call is TRBV9, the J call TRBJ1-1, with a tentative D call TRBD1 (5 bases). This CDR3 is 17 amino acids long. Germline lookup yields CDR1 SGDLS and CDR2 YYNGEE. V lost 1 base, J lost 2 bases, and 18 bases lay in between. CDR3 residues: CASSVSGQGSSNTEAFF. CDR3 coding DNA: TGTGCCAGCAGCGTAAGCGGGCAGGGTAGTTCCAACACTGAAGCTTTCTTT.

J is TRBJ2-1 and V is TRBV6-5, with D possibly TRBD2 on 6 matching bases. The CDR3 sequence is 15 residues long. Germline CDR1 MNHEY, CDR2 SVGAGI. Deletions cut 11 bases from V and 9 bases from J, with 26 bases between. DNA of the CDR3: TGTGCCGCTTTGATGGCGGGACTGCCCTTTGTTGAGCAGTTCTTC. Amino acid sequence: CAALMAGLPFVEQFF.

V is TRBV6-5 and J is TRBJ2-2; possibly TRBD2 for D (6 bases). Per the germline V gene, CDR1 is MNHEY and CDR2 is SVGAGI. V lost 0 bases to trimming and J lost 6 bases, with 11 bases between them. The CDR3 length is 15 residues. DNA of the CDR3: TGTGCCAGCAGTTACTCTCGCGGGACGGCCGGGGAGCTGTTTTTT. Translating it yields CASSYSRGTAGELFF.

The rearrangement joins TRBV5-6 to TRBJ2-1; 10 nucleotides agree with TRBD2. The CDR3 extends over 15 amino acids. Germline CDR1 is SGHDT and CDR2 is YYEEEE. V shed 5 bases, J shed 6 bases, and the junction held 8 bases outside the gene matches. As DNA, the CDR3 is TGTGCCAGCAGTCCCGGGACTAGCGTACTCAATGAGCAGTTCTTC. Translation: CASSPGTSVLNEQFF.

The gene calls are TRBV24-1 and TRBJ2-4, with D possibly TRBD1 on 6 matching bases. This CDR3 is 19 amino acids long. Between the trimmed V and J ends, which lost 2 bases and 1 base, there was a span of 20 bases. CDR1 is KGHDR, CDR2 SFDVKD, per germline. CDR3 protein: CATSDSLYREKGAKNIQYF. The CDR3 nucleotides read TGTGCCACCAGTGATTCCCTATACAGGGAAAAAGGGGCCAAAAACATTCAGTACTTC.

This chain joins TRBV2 and TRBJ2-4; D is perhaps TRBD2 (5 bases). The length of the CDR3 is 13 residues. Germline assignment: CDR1 SNHLY and CDR2 FYNNEI. Trimming cost V 2 bases and J 7 bases, with 9 bases left between them. The CDR3: CASSEMLANIQYF. Here the CDR3 DNA reads TGTGCCAGCAGTGAAATGCTAGCTAACATTCAGTACTTC.

The chain has TRBV7-2 and TRBJ2-3; 7 nucleotides align to TRBD2. There are 13 residues in the CDR3. The V gene's germline CDR1 is SGHTA and CDR2 FQGNSA. V dropped 4 bases and J dropped 2; count of bases not matched to a gene: 0. The CDR3 DNA follows: TGTGCCAGCAGCTGGGACTACACAGATACGCAGTATTTT. It translates to CASSWDYTDTQYF.

The chain is built from TRBV19 and TRBJ2-1; 8 nucleotides agree with TRBD2. The CDR3 consists of 15 residues. Germline CDR1 LNHDA, CDR2 SQIVND (reference sequence). V trimming: 0 bases; J trimming: 9 bases; junction bases outside the gene matches: 7. The CDR3 here is CASSIEWREDREQFF. The DNA of the CDR3 is TGTGCCAGTAGTATAGAGTGGCGGGAGGATCGTGAGCAGTTCTTC. Supplemented by reference TRBV19 and TRBJ2-1, the full variable domain reads DGGITQSPKYLFRKEGQNVTLSCEQNLNHDAMYWYRQDPGQGLRLIYYSQIVNDFQKGDIAEGYSVSREKKESFPLTVTSAQKNPTAFYLCASSIEWREDREQFFGPGTRLTVL.

The CDR3 nucleotides are TGCGCCAGCAGCCAAGATACCGGACAATCCTACGAGCAGTACTTC. It encodes CASSQDTGQSYEQYF. This chain links TRBV4-3 with TRBJ2-7; D might be TRBD1 (5 bases). Germline CDR1 is LGHNA and CDR2 is YSLEER. CDR3 length: 15 residues. V was shortened by 0 bases and J by 1 base, with 10 bases between the two germline ends.